This is a list of T cell receptor beta chains from one sample in a study of T cell repertoires in cytomegalovirus infection. From the reads, TCRdb called clonotypes with MiXCR, one entry per CDR3 protein. In the table there are about 900,000 distinct CDR3 sequences, around 31% of which are singletons. Their recognized antigens are unknown. This material consisted of cultured CD8+ T cells from PBMCs, taken from culture after CMV antigen stimulation. The receptors were sampled from a human donor in good health (CMV status not recorded). Some clones in this sample may be carry-over from other donors' samples. CDR3s include the opening cysteine and the closing phenylalanine or tryptophan. The D gene is left open where the match is weak. Some rows mark clone size as missing; the rest say once, few, many or name a class of expanded clone.

TRBJ1-2 | once | TRBV25-1 | . | CASSEYGGKDGYTF | TGTGCCAGCAGTGAATACGGAGGGAAGGACGGCTACACCTTC
TRBJ2-3 | once | TRBV3-1 | . | CASSRAEGPVDTQYF | TGTGCCAGCAGCCGGGCCGAGGGCCCCGTAGATACGCAGTATTTT
TRBJ2-1 | . | TRBV28 | TRBD2 | CASSPVAGTTYNEQFF | TGTGCCAGCAGTCCGGTAGCGGGGACCACCTACAATGAGCAGTTCTTC
TRBJ2-1 | once | TRBV20-1 | TRBD1 | CSARDGNGVKADRPNEQFF | TGCAGTGCTAGAGATGGCAATGGGGTTAAGGCGGACAGGCCAAATGAGCAGTTCTTC
TRBJ1-2 | . | TRBV29-1 | . | CSVEEPKGGYTF | TGCAGCGTTGAAGAGCCTAAGGGTGGCTACACCTTC
TRBJ1-2 | few | TRBV7-9 | TRBD1 | CASSSRDRPSSYGYTF | TGTGCCAGCAGTTCTAGGGACAGGCCAAGTTCCTATGGCTACACCTTC
TRBJ2-7 | few | TRBV5-8 | . | CASSWISYEQYF | TGTGCCAGCAGCTGGATATCCTACGAGCAGTACTTC
TRBJ1-4 | . | TRBV6-1 | TRBD1 | CASSIGTGSEKLFF | TGTGCCAGCAGTATTGGGACAGGGAGCGAAAAACTGTTTTTT
TRBJ2-3 | . | TRBV29-1 | TRBD2 | CSVVGLAGNTDTQYF | TGCAGCGTGGTTGGACTAGCGGGGAACACAGATACGCAGTATTTT
TRBJ2-7 | . | TRBV27 | TRBD1 | CATRPGGYGYEQYF | TGTGCCACCAGGCCAGGGGGTTATGGCTACGAGCAGTACTTC
TRBJ1-6 | many | TRBV7-3 | . | CASSLSEGPRPNSPLHF | TGTGCCAGCAGCTTAAGTGAGGGCCCTCGCCCAAATTCACCCCTCCACTTT
TRBJ2-5 | many | TRBV7-8 | TRBD2 | CASSHGLAGEAQYF | TGTGCCAGCAGCCACGGACTAGCGGGGGAGGCCCAGTACTTC
TRBJ1-1 | . | TRBV5-1 | . | CASSLEQLYTEAFF | TGCGCCAGCAGCTTGGAACAGCTCTACACTGAAGCTTTCTTT
TRBJ2-3 | . | TRBV29-1 | . | CSVEDGREYTDTQYF | TGCAGCGTTGAAGATGGCAGGGAATACACAGATACGCAGTATTTT
TRBJ2-1 | . | TRBV5-8 | . | CASPSLSYNEQFF | TGTGCCAGCCCTTCACTCTCCTACAATGAGCAGTTCTTC
TRBJ2-2 | . | TRBV12-3/TRBV12-4 | . | CASRLASGGELFF | TGTGCCAGCAGGCTGGCCAGCGGCGGGGAGCTGTTTTTT
TRBJ1-5 | . | TRBV2 | . | CASEGFGNQPQHF | TGTGCCAGCGAAGGGTTTGGCAATCAGCCCCAGCATTTT
TRBJ2-3 | . | TRBV12-3/TRBV12-4 | . | CASSLSPATSTDTQYF | TGTGCCAGCAGTTTATCCCCGGCAACAAGCACAGATACGCAGTATTTT
TRBJ2-3 | . | TRBV11-2 | TRBD1 | CASSLWQGDTDTQYF | TGTGCCAGCAGCTTATGGCAGGGGGACACAGATACGCAGTATTTT
TRBJ2-1 | . | TRBV7-6 | TRBD1 | CAGSSKTGRTTNEQFF | TGTGCCGGCAGCTCGAAGACAGGGAGAACAACCAATGAGCAGTTCTTC
TRBJ2-1 | once | TRBV6-5 | TRBD2 | CASRVAGSRNEQFF | TGTGCCAGCAGGGTAGCGGGGTCTAGGAATGAGCAGTTCTTC
TRBJ1-1 | few | TRBV27 | . | CASSSTTRTEAFF | TGTGCCAGCAGCTCTACAACCCGAACTGAAGCTTTCTTT
TRBJ2-3 | . | TRBV11-2 | . | CASSWYRGAGLSTDTQYF | TGTGCCAGCAGCTGGTATCGGGGGGCGGGGTTAAGCACAGATACGCAGTATTTT
TRBJ2-1 | few | TRBV7-6 | . | CASSPSTTEQFF | TGTGCCAGCAGCCCCTCGACGACCGAGCAGTTCTTC
TRBJ2-2 | . | TRBV4-1 | . | CASSQVTPGVGELFF | TGCGCCAGCAGCCAAGTGACCCCGGGGGTCGGGGAGCTGTTTTTT
TRBJ2-7 | . | TRBV7-9 | . | CASSMSNLGEQYF | TGTGCCAGCAGCATGTCTAATCTGGGAGAGCAGTACTTC
TRBJ2-3 | . | TRBV7-6 | . | CASSLEGGFTDTQYF | TGTGCCAGCAGCTTAGAAGGCGGGTTTACAGATACGCAGTATTTT
TRBJ2-5 | few | TRBV7-8 | TRBD1 | CASSLRTGVEETQYF | TGTGCCAGCAGCTTAAGAACAGGGGTTGAAGAGACCCAGTACTTC
TRBJ2-5 | . | TRBV4-3 | TRBD2 | CASSQDKASGGVWETQYF | TGCGCCAGCAGCCAAGATAAGGCTAGCGGGGGGGTATGGGAGACCCAGTACTTC
TRBJ1-6 | . | TRBV14 | . | CASGLTGATYNSPLHF | TGTGCCAGCGGGCTGACGGGGGCCACCTATAATTCACCCCTCCACTTT
TRBJ2-3 | few | TRBV27 | . | CASSLKALADTQYF | TGTGCCAGCAGTTTAAAGGCCCTGGCAGATACGCAGTATTTT
TRBJ2-1 | few | TRBV24-1 | . | CATRRDNEQFF | TGTGCCACCAGGAGAGACAATGAGCAGTTCTTC
TRBJ2-5 | . | TRBV12-3/TRBV12-4 | . | CASSSRAGRRETQYF | TGTGCCAGCAGTTCTCGGGCGGGGCGCAGGGAGACCCAGTACTTC
TRBJ2-3 | . | TRBV6-2/TRBV6-3 | . | CASSYVDFGTDTQYF | TGTGCCAGCAGTTACGTTGACTTCGGCACAGATACGCAGTATTTT
TRBJ2-1 | . | TRBV27 | . | CTSRLGRENEQFF | TGTACCAGCCGTTTGGGCAGAGAAAATGAGCAGTTCTTC
TRBJ2-4 | . | TRBV6-2/TRBV6-3 | . | CASSPRHPERVHQYF | TGTGCCAGCAGTCCTCGACACCCTGAGAGGGTTCATCAGTACTTC